This TCR beta chain was sequenced during a study of T cell clonotyping in hematopoietic cell transplantation. The study, taken as a whole, reports: Pathologically expanded recipient clonotypes increased progressively from day 30 to day 180 as diversity fell. No sorting was done, leaving CD4 and CD8 contributions mixed. Higher Inverse Simpson Index values in graft donor and pretransplant recipient predicted broader posttransplant TCR diversity.

As concerns this clone: What it binds is not known.

Assay used: immunoSEQ multiplex PCR; TCRdb lists only in-frame clones, some missing. Here the sample spans 35,000 to 50,000 clones, nearly 97% being singletons. The CDR3 is made up of 14 amino acids. The V gene's germline CDR1 is SGHNT and CDR2 YYREEE (reference sequence). The ends were cut back, 2 bases at V and 0 bases at J, with 8 bases in the middle. The sequence was obtained from a man aged 25 to 40 in good health. Some clones in this sample may be carry-over from other donors' samples. The sample comprised peripheral blood mononuclear cells. The chain employs TRBV5-4 and TRBJ1-1, with D possibly TRBD1 on 5 matching bases. The CDR3 DNA is TGTGCCAGCAGCTTACAGGTAATGAACACTGAAGCTTTCTTT. Translating gives CASSLQVMNTEAFF.